One sample yielded the 2 T cell receptor beta chains listed below, sequenced in a study of spatial heterogeneity in lung cancer (dated by TCRdb to about 2019). What this sample's time point label stands for: sample taken at primary tumor resection. Receptors were amplified or captured by 5' RACE. TCRdb records NextSeq 500 as the sequencer. In TCRdb, the public reads were trimmed at Q25 with fastp and aligned with MiXCR, with productive beta chains retained. Identical CDR3 protein sequences are pooled into one entry, listed with their most common genes and DNA. The table for this sample lists about 92,000 distinct CDR3 sequences; approximately 12% of them were counted only once. 35% to 45% of the sample is held by the ten biggest clonotypes. Here the sequenced sample was PBMCs, taken at surgery. The receptors come from a male donor with early-stage non-small cell lung cancer.

In this sample, this clonotype turned up many times. This chain joins TRBV7-2 and TRBJ2-5; maybe TRBD2 (5 bases). Trimming took off 2 bases at V and 1 base at J, with 8 bases between the two ends. This CDR3 has 14 residues. Germline V gene sequence: CDR1 SGHTA, CDR2 FQGNSA. This CDR3 reads CASSLLGSQETQYF. In nucleotides, the CDR3 is TGTGCCAGCAGCTTACTGGGGAGCCAAGAGACCCAGTACTTC. The full variable domain, rest sourced from reference TRBV7-2 and TRBJ2-5, is GAGVSQSPSNKVTEKGKDVELRCDPISGHTALYWYRQSLGQGLEFLIYFQGNSAPDKSGLPSDRFSAERTGGSVSTLTIQRTQQEDSAVYLCASSLLGSQETQYFGPGTRLLVL.

This clonotype came up a few times. CDR3 DNA: TGTGCCAGCAGTAACAGGGTTGAGCCCCAGCATTTT. It specifies CASSNRVEPQHF. The J gene is TRBJ1-5, the V gene TRBV12-3 or TRBV12-4, with a tentative D call TRBD1 (6 bases). V was trimmed by 5 bases and J by 8 bases, leaving 10 bases between them. CDR3 length: 12 amino acids.